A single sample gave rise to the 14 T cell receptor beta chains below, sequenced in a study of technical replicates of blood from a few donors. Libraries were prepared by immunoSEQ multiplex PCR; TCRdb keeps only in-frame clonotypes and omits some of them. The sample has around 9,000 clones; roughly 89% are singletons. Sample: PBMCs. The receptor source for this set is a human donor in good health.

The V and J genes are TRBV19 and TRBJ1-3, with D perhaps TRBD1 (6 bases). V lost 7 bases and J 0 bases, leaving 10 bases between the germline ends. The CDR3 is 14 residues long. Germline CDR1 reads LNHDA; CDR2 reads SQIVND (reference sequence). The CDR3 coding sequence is TGTGCCAGTACCCCACAGGGCTCTGGAAACACCATATATTTT. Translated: CASTPQGSGNTIYF.

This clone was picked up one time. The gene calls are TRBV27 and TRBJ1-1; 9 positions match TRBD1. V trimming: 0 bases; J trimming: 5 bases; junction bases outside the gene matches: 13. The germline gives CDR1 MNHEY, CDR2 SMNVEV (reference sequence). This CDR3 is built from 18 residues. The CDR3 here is CASSLSSAPGQGGTEAFF. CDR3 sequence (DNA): TGTGCCAGCAGTTTATCGTCCGCTCCGGGACAGGGAGGGACTGAAGCTTTCTTT.

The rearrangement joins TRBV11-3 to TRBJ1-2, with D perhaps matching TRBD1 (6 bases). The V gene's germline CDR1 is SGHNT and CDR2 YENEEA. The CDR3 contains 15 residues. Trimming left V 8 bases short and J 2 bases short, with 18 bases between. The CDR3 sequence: CASPYAGGGNYGYTF. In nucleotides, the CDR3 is TGTGCCAGCCCCTACGCCGGGGGGGGCAACTATGGCTACACCTTC.

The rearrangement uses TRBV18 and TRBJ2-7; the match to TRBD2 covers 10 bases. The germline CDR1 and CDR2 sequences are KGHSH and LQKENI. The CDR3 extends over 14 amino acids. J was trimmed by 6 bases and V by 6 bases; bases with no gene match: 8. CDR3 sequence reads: CASSFSGRAAEQYF. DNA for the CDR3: TGTGCCAGCTCCTTCAGCGGGAGGGCCGCCGAGCAGTACTTC.

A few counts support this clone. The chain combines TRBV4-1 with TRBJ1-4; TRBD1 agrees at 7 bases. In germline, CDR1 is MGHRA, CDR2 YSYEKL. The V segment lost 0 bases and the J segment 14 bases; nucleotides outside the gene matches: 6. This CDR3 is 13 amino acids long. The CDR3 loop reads CASSQETGLGLFF. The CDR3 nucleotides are TGCGCCAGCAGCCAAGAGACAGGGTTGGGTCTGTTTTTT.

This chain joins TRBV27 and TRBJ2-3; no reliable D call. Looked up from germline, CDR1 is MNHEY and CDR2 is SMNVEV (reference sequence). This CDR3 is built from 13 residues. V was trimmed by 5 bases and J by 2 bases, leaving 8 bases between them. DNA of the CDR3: TGTGCCAGCAGTGGGCCCCTCACAGATACGCAGTATTTT. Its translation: CASSGPLTDTQYF.

Here the CDR3 reads CASSLPGFPEKLFF. The CDR3 DNA is TGCGCCAGCAGCTTGCCAGGGTTTCCTGAAAAACTGTTTTTT. This chain uses TRBV5-1 with TRBJ1-4; D might be TRBD1 (5 bases). Trimming pared 1 base from V and 7 bases from J, leaving 11 bases between. CDR1 and CDR2 (germline): SGHRS, YFSETQ. The CDR3 runs to 14 residues.

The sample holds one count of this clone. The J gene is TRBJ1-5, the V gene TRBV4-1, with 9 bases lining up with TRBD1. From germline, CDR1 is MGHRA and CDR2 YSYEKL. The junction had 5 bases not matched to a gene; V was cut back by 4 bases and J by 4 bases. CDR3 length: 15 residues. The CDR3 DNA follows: TGCGCCAGCAGCCCGGACAGGGGAGGTAATCAGCCCCAGCATTTT. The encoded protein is CASSPDRGGNQPQHF.

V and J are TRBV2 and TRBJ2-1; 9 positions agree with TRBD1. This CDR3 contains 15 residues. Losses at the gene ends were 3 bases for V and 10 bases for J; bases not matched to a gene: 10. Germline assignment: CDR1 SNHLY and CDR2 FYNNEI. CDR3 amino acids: CASSESGTGIEEQFF. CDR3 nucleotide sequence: TGTGCCAGCAGTGAGTCCGGGACAGGGATAGAGGAGCAGTTCTTC.

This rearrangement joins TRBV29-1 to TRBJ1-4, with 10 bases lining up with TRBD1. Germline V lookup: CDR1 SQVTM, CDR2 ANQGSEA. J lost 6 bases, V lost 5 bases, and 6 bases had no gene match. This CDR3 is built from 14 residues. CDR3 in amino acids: CSVYRGTGDEKLFF. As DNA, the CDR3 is TGCAGCGTTTACCGCGGGACAGGGGATGAAAAACTGTTTTTT. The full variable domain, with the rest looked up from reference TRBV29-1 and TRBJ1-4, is SAVISQKPSRDICQRGTSLTIQCQVDSQVTMMFWYRQQPGQSLTLIATANQGSEATYESGFVIDKFPISRPNLTFSTLTVSNMSPEDSSIYLCSVYRGTGDEKLFFGSGTQLSVL.

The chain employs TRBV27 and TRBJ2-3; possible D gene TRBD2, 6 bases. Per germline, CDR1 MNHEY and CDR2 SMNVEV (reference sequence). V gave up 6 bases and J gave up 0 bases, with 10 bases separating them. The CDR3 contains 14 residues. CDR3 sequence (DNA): TGTGCCAGCAGCTTGGGGGGTAGCACAGATACGCAGTATTTT. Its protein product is CASSLGGSTDTQYF.

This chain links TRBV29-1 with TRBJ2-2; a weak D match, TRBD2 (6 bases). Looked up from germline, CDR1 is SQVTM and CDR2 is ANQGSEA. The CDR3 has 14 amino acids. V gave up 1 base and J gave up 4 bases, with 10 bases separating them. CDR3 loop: CSVEALASTGELFF. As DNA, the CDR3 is TGCAGCGTTGAAGCGCTAGCGTCCACCGGGGAGCTGTTTTTT.

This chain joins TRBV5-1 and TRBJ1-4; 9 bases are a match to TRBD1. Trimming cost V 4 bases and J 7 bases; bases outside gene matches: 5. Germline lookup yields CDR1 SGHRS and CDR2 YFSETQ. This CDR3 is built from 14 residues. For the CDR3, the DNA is TGCGCCAGCAGCAGCGGGACAGGGCGTGAAAAACTGTTTTTT. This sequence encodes CASSSGTGREKLFF.

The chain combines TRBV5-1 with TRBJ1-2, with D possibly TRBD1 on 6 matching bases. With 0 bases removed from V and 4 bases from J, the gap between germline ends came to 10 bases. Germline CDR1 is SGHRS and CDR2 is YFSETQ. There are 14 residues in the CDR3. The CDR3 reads CASSLDEGVYGYTF. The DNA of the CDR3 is TGCGCCAGCAGCTTGGATGAGGGGGTCTATGGCTACACCTTC.